The source of this T cell receptor beta chain is a study of cytomegalovirus exposure and HLA in healthy donors. General observations from the study: CMV serostatus was the only immune exposure information that was available. A missense DCLRE1C variant was associated with V- and J-gene trimming of TCR beta chains in a later analysis, and an independent cohort replicated the association.

The germline V gene encodes CDR1 LNHDA and CDR2 SQIVND (reference sequence). V was pared by 7 bases and J by 7 bases, with 16 bases between. The CDR3 contains 13 residues. Amplification used 60 Vbeta primers and 13 Jbeta primers. Sequenced by immunoSEQ multiplex PCR; TCRdb stores in-frame clones only, minus some. There are about 210,000 clones in the sample; roughly 73% occur only once, and 0.4% to 0.6% lies in the top ten. This clone was found once. Antigen: not known. This sequence joins TRBV19 and TRBJ1-1; D is uncertain. Sequenced: PBMCs. The TCR sequence derives from a boy under 18 in good health and CMV-seronegative. The DNA for the CDR3 is TGTGCCAGTAAATATCGAGGGAACGGTGAAGCTTTCTTT. This encodes CASKYRGNGEAFF.